The clone carrying this T cell receptor (beta chain) was detected only a few times. Employing constant-segment primers, 5'RACE generated TCR alpha and TCR beta cDNA libraries bearing sample barcodes and UMIs. Each CDR3 protein is one row after TCRdb ran MiXCR on the 5' RACE reads. The profile shows a few hundred thousand distinct CDR3 sequences, over 20% of them singletons. Germline lookup yields CDR1 SGHNT and CDR2 YYREEE (reference sequence). The CDR3 is 13 amino acids. With 4 bases removed from V and 3 bases from J, the gap between germline ends came to 10 bases. The data are from a study of T-cell memory formation after mild COVID-19.

The chain joins TRBV5-4 to TRBJ1-1; D might be TRBD1 (5 bases). The source of this sequence is an adult woman who had mild COVID-19 (a few samples of this study predate the infection). Cell type and time point are not known. The sequenced sample was PBMCs or a T cell subset sorted from them (not recorded which). The CDR3 DNA is TGTGCCAGCAGCCGAGACAGCCACACTGAAGCTTTCTTT. It is translated as CASSRDSHTEAFF.